The clone carrying this T cell receptor beta chain has a single count. As yet, its antigen is unknown. This entry comes from a study of neoadjuvant anti-PD-1 for oral cavity cancer. Study information: Patients without progression received a fourth nivolumab dose around day 43, then surgical resection on days 50-56.

Trimming removed 5 bases from V and 1 base from J, with 21 bases in between. The CDR3 loop spans 18 amino acids. Per germline, CDR1 WSHSY and CDR2 SAAADI. Stage II-IVA oral cavity squamous cell carcinoma was new and untreated by systemic or radiation therapy. The repertoire was sequenced with immunoSEQ multiplex PCR; TCRdb's copy has only in-frame clones and lacks some. Altogether 7,000 to 8,000 clones are present, roughly 50% being singletons, with the ten largest covering approximately 6%. Study results and limitations: Higher pretreatment blood Treg/Th17 ratios correlated with higher pretreatment blood and lower post-treatment tumor TCRbeta clonality. Each response group had just a few patients in TCR analyses.

Here the sequenced sample was tumor tissue, taken before nivolumab (anti-PD-1) treatment. The chain has TRBV10-2 and TRBJ1-5; tentative D call: TRBD1 (5 bases). The sequence was collected from a person aged 40 to 85 with oral cavity squamous cell carcinoma. CDR3 sequence: CASSPQGILGASNQPQHF. Written as DNA, the CDR3 is TGCGCCAGCAGTCCCCAGGGCATTCTCGGCGCGAGCAATCAGCCCCAGCATTTT.